These 31 T cell receptor beta chains came from one sample sequenced in a study of identifying expanded T cells in peripheral blood. This table comes from immunoSEQ multiplex PCR, and its TCRdb copy is limited to in-frame clones, with some not included. Of about 100,000 clones in the sample, over 75% were seen once. Material: blood. These receptors were obtained from a person aged 18-70 years in good health.

V gene TRBV2 combines with J gene TRBJ2-6; 7 bases fit TRBD2. There are 16 residues in the CDR3. Germline V CDR1 and CDR2: SNHLY, FYNNEI. J lost 1 base, V lost 10 bases, and 10 bases had no gene match. CDR3 protein: CATSPTGGSGANVLTF. The CDR3 nucleotides read TGTGCCACTTCACCAACGGGGGGTTCTGGGGCCAACGTCCTGACTTTC.

The chain carries TRBV11-2 and TRBJ2-7; no clear D. The CDR3 is made up of 14 amino acids. Trimming left V 5 bases short and J 7 bases short, with 18 bases between. Germline V lookup: CDR1 SGHAT, CDR2 FQNNGV. CDR3 region: CASSLSTLVLEQYF. CDR3 sequence (DNA): TGTGCCAGCAGCCTTAGTACTCTCGTACTTGAGCAGTACTTC. Filled out from reference TRBV11-2 and TRBJ2-7, the complete variable domain reads EAGVAQSPRYKIIEKRQSVAFWCNPISGHATLYWYQQILGQGPKLLIQFQNNGVVDDSQLPKDRFSAERLKGVDSTLKIQPAKLEDSAVYLCASSLSTLVLEQYFGPGTRLTVT.

V usage is TRBV6-4 and J usage is TRBJ1-1, with D unresolved. CDR1 MRHNA and CDR2 SNTAGT come from the germline V gene. Trimming stripped 6 bases from V and 4 bases from J, with 15 bases between. The CDR3 runs to 14 residues. CDR3 region: CASRLEAGSTEAFF. CDR3 coding DNA: TGTGCCAGCAGACTCGAGGCGGGCAGCACTGAAGCTTTCTTT.

The J gene is TRBJ2-1, the V gene TRBV9, with D hard to call. Trimming took 0 bases from V and 8 from J, leaving 12 bases between them. CDR1 SGDLS and CDR2 YYNGEE come from the germline V gene. The CDR3 runs 14 residues. CDR3 nucleotide sequence: TGTGCCAGCAGCGTAGGACCGGATGCTCATGAGCAGTTCTTC. This codes for CASSVGPDAHEQFF.

The chain has TRBV7-8 and TRBJ2-3; TRBD2 matches 9 bases. Trimming at V came to 1 base and at J to 4 bases, leaving 6 bases not matched to a gene. The CDR3 consists of 16 residues. Germline V gene data show CDR1 as SGHVS and CDR2 as FQNEAQ. The CDR3 DNA sequence: TGTGCCAGCAGCTTAGGAGCGGGGGGTGGGGCAGATACGCAGTATTTT. Its translation is CASSLGAGGGADTQYF.

The gene calls are TRBV10-2 and TRBJ1-6, with TRBD1 matching 10 bases. The CDR3 contains 17 residues. Germline assignment: CDR1 WSHSY and CDR2 SAAADI. Trimming removed 6 bases from V and 4 bases from J; junction bases left unmatched: 9. The CDR3 reads CASRTGTGARYNSPLHF. CDR3 nucleotides: TGCGCCAGCAGAACCGGGACAGGGGCTCGGTATAATTCACCCCTCCACTTT.

The rearrangement joins TRBV5-1 to TRBJ2-3; D uncertain. The V end was cut by 0 bases, the J end by 2 bases, with 10 bases between. CDR1 and CDR2 from the germline V gene are SGHRS and YFSETQ. This CDR3 comprises 15 residues. The CDR3 loop reads CASSLGVSPTDTQYF. CDR3 coding DNA: TGCGCCAGCAGCTTGGGGGTGAGCCCCACAGATACGCAGTATTTT.

The table lists this clone with a count of one. V and J are TRBV6-1 and TRBJ1-6; D call uncertain. Trimming removed 4 bases from V and 6 bases from J, with 13 bases in between. Germline V CDR1 and CDR2: MNHNS, SASEGT. The CDR3 runs to 15 residues. For the CDR3, the DNA is TGTGCCAGCAGTGCAAGCCGGAATATTAATTCACCCCTCCACTTT. Its translation is CASSASRNINSPLHF.

The V call is TRBV9, the J call TRBJ2-2, with D possibly TRBD1 on 6 matching bases. Deletions cut 4 bases from V and 1 base from J, with 20 bases between. Germline assignment: CDR1 SGDLS and CDR2 YYNGEE. CDR3 length: 18 amino acids. CDR3 residues: CASSTPTGRTVNTGELFF. As DNA, the CDR3 is TGTGCCAGCAGCACCCCAACGGGACGGACAGTGAACACCGGGGAGCTGTTTTTT. The entire variable domain, with the rest obtained from reference TRBV9 and TRBJ2-2, is as follows: DSGVTQTPKHLITATGQRVTLRCSPRSGDLSVYWYQQSLDQGLQFLIQYYNGEERAKGNILERFSAQQFPDLHSELNLSSLELGDSALYFCASSTPTGRTVNTGELFFGEGSRLTVL.

This chain connects TRBV5-1 to TRBJ2-5; tentative D call: TRBD2 (5 bases). V lost 0 bases to trimming and J lost 1 base, with 10 bases between them. This CDR3 has 15 amino acids. Germline-derived CDR1 and CDR2 are SGHRS and YFSETQ. CDR3 loop: CASSLGTQGQETQYF. For the CDR3, the DNA is TGCGCCAGCAGCTTGGGGACTCAAGGCCAAGAGACCCAGTACTTC.

The genes are TRBV7-3 and TRBJ2-3; D remains ambiguous. The germline V and J ends were trimmed by 3 bases and 7 bases, with 8 bases remaining between them. In germline, CDR1 is SGHTA, CDR2 FQGTGA. CDR3 length equals 12 residues. The CDR3 region has the DNA TGTGCCAGCAGCTTGGGCACGAATACGCAGTATTTT. It encodes CASSLGTNTQYF.

The chain couples TRBV10-3 to TRBJ2-5, with a possible D match to TRBD2 (6 bases). CDR1 is ENHRY and CDR2 is SYGVKD in the germline V gene. The CDR3 has 13 amino acids. V was shortened by 5 bases and J by 2 bases, with 9 bases between the two germline ends. The CDR3, as DNA: TGTGCCATCAGTATGCGGGATCAAGAGACCCAGTACTTC. It encodes CAISMRDQETQYF.

This clone was detected only a few times. The chain uses TRBV9 and TRBJ2-2; D unclear. Germline loops: CDR1 SGDLS, CDR2 YYNGEE. V shed 3 bases and J shed 0 bases, with 6 bases lying between them. This CDR3 is 14 amino acids long. The CDR3 sequence: CASSENPNTGELFF. DNA for the CDR3: TGTGCCAGCAGCGAGAATCCGAACACCGGGGAGCTGTTTTTT.

This clone showed up just once. The rearrangement links TRBV30 to TRBJ1-2, with 8 bases aligning to TRBD1. Looked up from germline, CDR1 is GTSNPN and CDR2 is SVGIG (reference sequence). The J segment lost 7 bases and the V segment lost 0 bases, leaving 7 bases of the junction unmatched. The length of the CDR3 is 14 residues. CDR3 DNA: TGTGCCTGGAGTGTGTCAGGGGGCAACGGTGGCTACACCTTC. It is translated as CAWSVSGGNGGYTF.

This clone was detected only a few times. The CDR3 sequence is CASSERTSYGYTF. The CDR3 DNA follows: TGTGCCAGCAGTGAACGCACCTCCTATGGCTACACCTTC. The rearrangement uses TRBV2 and TRBJ1-2; D unclear. Trimming removed 2 bases from V and 4 bases from J, with 8 bases in between. CDR1 is SNHLY, CDR2 FYNNEI, per germline. There are 13 residues in the CDR3.

V is TRBV5-1 and J is TRBJ2-5, with 8 bases that match TRBD1. The V gene end was trimmed by 2 bases and the J gene end by 5 bases; junction bases not matched to a gene: 8. The CDR3 loop spans 15 amino acids. In germline, CDR1 is SGHRS, CDR2 YFSETQ. CDR3 sequence reads: CASSFGQGYSETQYF. CDR3 DNA: TGCGCCAGCAGCTTCGGACAGGGATATTCGGAGACCCAGTACTTC.

The chain uses TRBV9 and TRBJ2-3, with D possibly being TRBD1 or TRBD2 (5 bases each). Trimming stripped 0 bases from V and 2 bases from J, with 7 bases between. CDR1 SGDLS and CDR2 YYNGEE come from the germline V gene. The CDR3 covers 14 residues. This CDR3 is CASSVGDATDTQYF. Here the CDR3 DNA reads TGTGCCAGCAGCGTAGGGGACGCCACAGATACGCAGTATTTT.

V is TRBV6-1 and J is TRBJ1-2; TRBD1 is a possible D gene (6 bases). This CDR3 region has 17 residues. Germline V lookup: CDR1 MNHNS, CDR2 SASEGT. The ends were cut back, 1 base at V and 4 bases at J, with 19 bases in the middle. The CDR3 nucleotides are TGTGCCAGCAGTGAAGTCATTGGGGGGGCAAGTGCCTATGGCTACACCTTC. Translated: CASSEVIGGASAYGYTF.

The chain has TRBV29-1 and TRBJ1-3; weak D call: TRBD1 (6 bases). Deletions cut 4 bases from V and 7 bases from J, with 17 bases between. This CDR3 contains 14 residues. Germline CDR1 is SQVTM and CDR2 is ANQGSEA. CDR3: CSVAGGPRGNTIYF. The CDR3, as DNA: TGCAGCGTTGCTGGGGGGCCCCGCGGTAACACCATATATTTT.

The chain joins TRBV30 to TRBJ2-3; D perhaps matches TRBD2 (6 bases). CDR3 length: 13 residues. CDR1 and CDR2 (germline): GTSNPN, SVGIG (reference sequence). Trimming took 8 bases from V and 3 from J, leaving 15 bases between them. The CDR3 is CARSGEETDTQYF. In DNA, the CDR3 is TGTGCCCGTAGCGGAGAGGAGACAGATACGCAGTATTTT.

This clone was seen just once. This rearrangement joins TRBV18 to TRBJ2-7, with 7 bases aligning to TRBD2. V lost 3 bases and J lost 4; bases outside the gene matches: 9. Germline values: CDR1 KGHSH, CDR2 LQKENI. The CDR3 has 15 amino acids. The CDR3 loop reads CASSPSGGGPYEQYF. CDR3 coding DNA: TGTGCCAGCTCACCGTCGGGGGGAGGGCCTTACGAGCAGTACTTC.

The rearrangement links TRBV19 to TRBJ1-2; 7 bases map to TRBD1. After removal of 5 bases from V and 8 bases from J, the junction contained 8 bases not matched to a gene. Germline-derived CDR1 and CDR2 are LNHDA and SQIVND (reference sequence). The CDR3 totals 13 residues. This CDR3 is CASSPRQGKGYTF. CDR3 DNA: TGTGCCAGTAGTCCTCGACAGGGAAAGGGCTACACCTTC.

The chain couples TRBV7-2 to TRBJ2-2; D possibly corresponds to TRBD1 (6 bases). The CDR3 contains 15 residues. V was trimmed by 4 bases and J by 3 bases, leaving 12 bases between them. Germline V gene lookup returns CDR1 SGHTA and CDR2 FQGNSA. The CDR3 protein is CASSSAGADTGELFF. CDR3 coding DNA: TGTGCCAGCAGCTCGGCAGGGGCGGACACCGGGGAGCTGTTTTTT.

This sequence joins TRBV19 and TRBJ1-3; no reliable D call. This CDR3 region has 19 residues. Per germline, CDR1 LNHDA and CDR2 SQIVND (reference sequence). V lost 9 bases and J 4 bases, leaving 31 bases between the germline ends. CDR3: CARPSSFRGGLGLGNTIYF. In nucleotides, the CDR3 is TGTGCCAGACCTAGCTCCTTCCGGGGAGGGCTGGGATTGGGAAACACCATATATTTT.

This clone was counted a single time. V and J are TRBV19 and TRBJ1-1; maybe TRBD1 (6 bases). V was pared by 5 bases and J by 1 base, with 14 bases between. This CDR3 comprises 15 residues. The germline CDR1 and CDR2 sequences are LNHDA and SQIVND (reference sequence). The CDR3 loop is CASSDPGAGNTEAFF. The DNA for the CDR3 is TGTGCCAGTAGTGACCCAGGGGCCGGGAACACTGAAGCTTTCTTT.

A remark on this clone: Germline and junction disagree at one end, which may indicate a read error. The V gene is TRBV7-2, the J gene TRBJ2-7; perhaps TRBD1 as D (5 bases). CDR3 length: 15 residues. The germline gives CDR1 SGHTA, CDR2 FQGNSA. CDR3 protein: CASSLVFRGSHEQYF. The CDR3 nucleotides read TGTGCCAGCAGCTTAGTTTTTAGGGGCTCCCACGAGCAGTACTTC.

The genes are TRBV18 and TRBJ1-4; D is uncertain. Germline values: CDR1 KGHSH, CDR2 LQKENI. There are 12 residues in the CDR3. Trimming left V 3 bases short and J 4 bases short, with 3 bases between. In DNA form, the CDR3 reads TGTGCCAGCTCACCGGTTAATGAAAAACTGTTTTTT. Amino acids: CASSPVNEKLFF.

This clone has only one observation. The chain has TRBV5-5 and TRBJ1-1; D gene ambiguous. V lost 0 bases and J lost 6, with 9 bases in between. Per germline, CDR1 SGHKS and CDR2 YYEKEE (reference sequence). This CDR3 spans 13 amino acids. The CDR3 loop is CASSLAMKAEAFF. DNA of the CDR3: TGTGCCAGCAGCTTGGCCATGAAGGCTGAAGCTTTCTTT.

This sequence joins TRBV30 and TRBJ1-1, with a weak D call TRBD1 (6 bases). The CDR3 runs 12 residues. The germline V and J ends were trimmed by 3 bases and 6 bases, with 11 bases remaining between them. The germline V gene has CDR1 GTSNPN and CDR2 SVGIG (reference sequence). CDR3 region: CAWSVNRAEAFF. The CDR3, as DNA: TGTGCCTGGAGCGTCAACAGGGCTGAAGCTTTCTTT.

The chain recombines TRBV9 with TRBJ2-1; 8 bases match TRBD2. Trimming took 1 base from V and 0 from J; bases not matched to a gene: 3. The CDR3 has 16 residues. The V gene's germline CDR1 is SGDLS and CDR2 YYNGEE. The CDR3 DNA reads as TGTGCCAGCAGCGTATTGAGCGGGAGCTCCTACAATGAGCAGTTCTTC. Protein: CASSVLSGSSYNEQFF.

The chain is built from TRBV25-1 and TRBJ2-3; D is possibly TRBD2 (7 bases). Per the germline V gene, CDR1 is MGHDK and CDR2 is SYGVNS. The V and J ends lost 1 base and 5 bases respectively, with 13 bases between them. This CDR3 comprises 15 residues. In nucleotides, the CDR3 is TGTGCCAGCAGTGAATGGGGGGGCCCAGGAGATACGCAGTATTTT. It encodes CASSEWGGPGDTQYF.